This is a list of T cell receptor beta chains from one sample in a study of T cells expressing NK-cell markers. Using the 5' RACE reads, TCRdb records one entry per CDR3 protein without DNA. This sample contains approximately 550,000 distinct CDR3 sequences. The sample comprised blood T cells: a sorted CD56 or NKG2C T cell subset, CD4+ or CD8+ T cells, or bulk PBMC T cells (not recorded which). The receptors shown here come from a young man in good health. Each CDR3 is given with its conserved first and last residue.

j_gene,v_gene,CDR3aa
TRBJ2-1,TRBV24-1,CATSDNDRHYNEQFF
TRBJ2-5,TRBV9,CASSVGVGSETQYF
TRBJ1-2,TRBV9,CASSRRTGEGYGYTF
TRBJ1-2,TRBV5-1,CASSHTPGQGAYGYTF
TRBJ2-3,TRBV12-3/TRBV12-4,CASFPGQGTDTQYF
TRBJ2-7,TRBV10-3,CAISGLGTGGIIYEQYF
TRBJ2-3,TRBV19,CASSVLETDTQYF
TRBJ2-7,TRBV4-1,CASSWDFSYEQYF
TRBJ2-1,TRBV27,CASSFSQPSFNEQFF
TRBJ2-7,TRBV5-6,CASSFRGPYEQYF
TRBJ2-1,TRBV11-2,CASSLEGLGELMNEQFF
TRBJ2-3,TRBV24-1,CATSDSGGIGGDTQYF
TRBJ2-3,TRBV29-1,CSVEEGSGATTDTQYF
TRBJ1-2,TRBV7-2,CASSARQSDGYTF
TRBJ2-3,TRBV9,CASSPTDTWVDTQYF
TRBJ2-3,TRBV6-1,CASSHPLAGALTDTQYF
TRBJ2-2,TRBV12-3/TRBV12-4,CASRLTRGTGELFF